This T cell receptor beta chain was sequenced during a study of blood T cell repertoires in COVID-19 (dated by TCRdb to about 2020). For the study in its entirety: Collaborator samples came from the United States, Italy and Spain and covered acute and convalescent phases of COVID-19. Where HLA class I and class II types were available, the types were taken from metadata supplied by the sample provider, not from assay-based typing. The prospective study material was composed of cDNA or gDNA derived from T cells, B-cell-depleted T cells, or PBMCs. The samples were drawn from the first 160 participants of the ongoing ImmuneRACE study and from roughly 1,300 subjects provided by 6 global collaborators. The repertoires were released in a freely available public database intended as a resource for research on the immune response to SARS-CoV-2. The dataset comprised deeply sampled blood TCRbeta repertoires from subjects exposed to, actively infected with, or recovered from COVID-19. Sample metadata almost always included a de-identified subject ID, COVID-19 status, age in years and sex. The full study reports these points: The amount of clinical and demographic metadata varied by source and participant and was provided uncurated.

The CDR3 contains 12 residues, cysteine and phenylalanine counted. Left in the record is the CDR3 DNA by itself, 36 bases read in frame from the first base. The trim is 6 bases for V and 8 bases for J, with a gap of 12 bases between the germline ends. CDR1 and CDR2 are read off the germline V gene as SGHTA and FQGNSA. The immunoSEQ Assay, a bias-controlled multiplex PCR, was used to amplify TCRbeta CDR3 regions from genomic DNA. In the source study's methods: The number of nucleated cells in each sample was estimated by amplification of reference gene primers within the assay. To quantify the absolute abundance of each unique TCRbeta CDR3 rearrangement, sequence reads were collapsed and filtered. For each sample, productive Simpson clonality was calculated as the square root of Simpson's diversity index across productive rearrangements. The source is immuneACCESS, and TCRdb retained only in-frame sequences with V and J called. Part of the clones is not carried over; for the studies checked, unresolved V genes explain less than half of this, and the remainder is unexplained. Clone size and V and J calls were adopted from that table, with D and trimming inferred from the DNA. The sample data list around 220,000 clones, and 80% to 95% of these were observed just once. The biggest ten clones account for approximately 2% of the sample.

Participants in the prospective study were enrolled through a virtual design, were aged about 18 to 100 years, and lived in fewer than 30 United States geographic areas. In the prospective study, cohorts were assigned on the basis of participant-reported clinical history obtained from a screening survey and a study questionnaire. For ImmuneRACE Cohort 3, a participant was defined as recovered based on two consecutive negative NP/OP PCR tests, clearance by a healthcare professional, or resolution of symptoms. Each participant in the prospective study had whole blood, serum and a nasopharyngeal or oropharyngeal swab collected by mobile phlebotomists. Participants in the prospective study had the option to provide additional blood draws and questionnaires over a roughly 2-month period. Before DNA extraction, prospective study blood samples were shipped either frozen or at room temperature. Turning to this clone: The specificity of this receptor is unknown. Base qualities are not at hand, and no much larger clone is one base apart.

The TCR originated in a woman aged 18 to 35 who had recovered from COVID-19. The chain is encoded by TRBV7-2 joined to TRBJ2-3, with the D gene not confidently named. The sequenced sample consisted of PBMCs or T cells enriched from blood (not recorded which). The DNA reads as follows: TGTGCCAGCAGTTCTGGTTACGGTACGCAGTATTTT. Its protein product is CASSSGYGTQYF.